This TCR beta chain emerged from a study of blood T cell repertoires in COVID-19. Generated by immunoSEQ multiplex PCR, the TCRdb table keeps only in-frame clones and is missing some. Counted here are about 29,000 clones, 60% to 80% occurring once; the ten biggest clones make up more than 40%. V gave up 1 base and J gave up 5 bases, with 8 bases separating them. The CDR3 totals 14 residues. Germline loops: CDR1 MGHRA, CDR2 YSYEKL. The sequenced sample was peripheral blood. V and J are TRBV4-1 and TRBJ1-4; D perhaps matches TRBD1 (6 bases). The sequence came from a woman in her seventies with acute or convalescent COVID-19. CDR3: CASSQGQVNEKLFF. CDR3 nucleotides: TGCGCCAGCAGCCAAGGACAGGTGAATGAAAAACTGTTTTTT.